The present T cell receptor (beta chain) was sequenced within a study of blood T cell repertoires in COVID-19. This clone was seen a handful of times. Germline lookup yields CDR1 KGHSH and CDR2 LQKENI. The CDR3 spans 14 residues. Trimming removed 3 bases from V and 2 bases from J, with 5 bases in between. Clones were read by immunoSEQ multiplex PCR, and TCRdb kept only the in-frame ones, dropping some. The data show about 260,000 clones, approximately 89% seen once. This chain links TRBV18 with TRBJ2-6; D is ambiguous. Input material: PBMCs or T cells enriched from blood (not recorded which). This sequence was found in a woman aged 40 to 49 with acute COVID-19. This chain's CDR3 is CASSPSTGANVLTF. CDR3 coding DNA: TGTGCCAGCTCACCCAGTACTGGGGCCAACGTCCTGACTTTC. Filled out from reference TRBV18 and TRBJ2-6, the complete variable domain reads NAGVMQNPRHLVRRRGQEARLRCSPMKGHSHVYWYRQLPEEGLKFMVYLQKENIIDESGMPKERFSAEFPKEGPSILRIQQVVRGDSAAYFCASSPSTGANVLTFGAGSRLTVL.